Sequencing of this T cell receptor beta chain was carried out in a study of T cell responses to AZD1222 COVID-19 vaccine. Findings and limits, study-wide: None of the repertoires were sampled until the peak T cell response had passed.

Generated by immunoSEQ multiplex PCR, the TCRdb table keeps only in-frame clones and is missing some. The table lists approximately 150,000 clones, approximately 88% of them singletons. On this clone itself: Its matching antigen is unknown.

This CDR3 has 14 residues. Germline values: CDR1 SGHTA, CDR2 FQGNSA. V lost 3 bases, J lost 2 bases, and 8 bases lay in between. The chain couples TRBV7-2 to TRBJ1-5, with no clear D. The sample in question was peripheral blood, obtained on day 0 of AZD1222 vaccination. The clonotype was recovered from an adult in good health. The CDR3 DNA reads TGTGCCAGCAGCTTGGACGGTCGCAATCAGCCCCAGCATTTT. This encodes CASSLDGRNQPQHF.